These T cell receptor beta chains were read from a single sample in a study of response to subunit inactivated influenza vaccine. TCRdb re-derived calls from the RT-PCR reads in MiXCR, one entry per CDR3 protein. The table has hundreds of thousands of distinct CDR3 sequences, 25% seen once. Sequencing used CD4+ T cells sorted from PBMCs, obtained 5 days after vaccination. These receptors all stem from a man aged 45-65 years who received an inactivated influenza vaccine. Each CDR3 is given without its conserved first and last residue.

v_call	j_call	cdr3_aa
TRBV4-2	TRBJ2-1	ASSSTPASYNEQF
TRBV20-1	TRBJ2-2	SAPGTGGSGELF
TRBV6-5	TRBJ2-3	ASSYSLTGGDTQY
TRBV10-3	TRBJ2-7	AISRGQGAQEQY
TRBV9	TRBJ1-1	ASSVEGKGQTEAF
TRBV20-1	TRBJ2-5	SATTLERGDVTQY
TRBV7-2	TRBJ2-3	ASSRTSRADTQY
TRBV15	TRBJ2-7	ATSRDKGRGAYEQY
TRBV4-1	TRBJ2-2	ASSQLGQGATGELF
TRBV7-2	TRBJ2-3	ASSLGGYTQY
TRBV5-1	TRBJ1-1	ASSLWQYYPSNTEAF
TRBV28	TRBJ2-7	ASGTGGLLSYEQY
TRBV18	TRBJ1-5	ASSPQSGGNQPQH
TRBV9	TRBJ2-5	ASSVGLTVQETQY
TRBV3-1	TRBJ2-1	ASSLRDRPNEQF
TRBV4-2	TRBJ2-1	ASSQDYEREGVWEQF
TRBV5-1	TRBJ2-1	ASSVTSIEYNEQF
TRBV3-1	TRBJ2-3	ASRSSGGASDTQY
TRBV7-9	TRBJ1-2	ASSSRTAGSGYT
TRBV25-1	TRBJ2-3	ASSVRGLLSDTQY
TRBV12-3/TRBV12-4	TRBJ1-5	ASSFRGRNQPQH
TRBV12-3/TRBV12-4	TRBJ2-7	ASSPGQGANEQY
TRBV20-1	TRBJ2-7	SANGQGRDYEQY
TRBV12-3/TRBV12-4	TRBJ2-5	ASRATGQGRETQY